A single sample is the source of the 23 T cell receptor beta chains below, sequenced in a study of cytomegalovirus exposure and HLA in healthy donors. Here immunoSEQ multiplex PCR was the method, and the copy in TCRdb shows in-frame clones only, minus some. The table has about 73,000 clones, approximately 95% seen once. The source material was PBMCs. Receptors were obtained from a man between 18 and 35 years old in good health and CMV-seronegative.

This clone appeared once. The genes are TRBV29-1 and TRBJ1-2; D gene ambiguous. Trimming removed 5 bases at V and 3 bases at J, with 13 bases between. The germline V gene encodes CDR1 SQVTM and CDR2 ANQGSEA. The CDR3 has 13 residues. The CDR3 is CSVSSEAHYGYTF. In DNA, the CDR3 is TGCAGCGTTTCAAGTGAGGCCCACTATGGCTACACCTTC.

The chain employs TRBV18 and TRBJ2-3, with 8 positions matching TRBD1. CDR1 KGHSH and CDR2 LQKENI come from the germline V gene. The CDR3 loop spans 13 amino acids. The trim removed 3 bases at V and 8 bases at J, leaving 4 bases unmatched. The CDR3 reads CASSPGQGATQYF. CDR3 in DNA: TGTGCCAGCTCACCTGGACAGGGTGCTACGCAGTATTTT.

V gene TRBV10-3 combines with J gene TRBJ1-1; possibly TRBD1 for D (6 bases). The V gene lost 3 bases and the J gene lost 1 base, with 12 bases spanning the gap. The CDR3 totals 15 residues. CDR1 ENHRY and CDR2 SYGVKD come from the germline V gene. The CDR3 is CAISDQGFGNTEAFF. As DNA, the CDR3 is TGTGCCATCAGTGATCAGGGGTTCGGGAACACTGAAGCTTTCTTT.

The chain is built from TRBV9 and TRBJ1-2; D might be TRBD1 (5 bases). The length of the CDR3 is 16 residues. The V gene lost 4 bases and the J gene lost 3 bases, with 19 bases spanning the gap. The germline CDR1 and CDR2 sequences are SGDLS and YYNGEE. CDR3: CASSRGVWAEHYGYTF. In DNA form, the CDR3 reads TGTGCCAGCAGCAGGGGTGTCTGGGCTGAGCACTATGGCTACACCTTC.

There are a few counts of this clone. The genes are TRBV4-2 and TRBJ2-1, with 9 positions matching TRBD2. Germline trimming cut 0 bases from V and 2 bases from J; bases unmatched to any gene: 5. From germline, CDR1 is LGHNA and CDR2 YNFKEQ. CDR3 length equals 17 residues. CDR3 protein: CASSQDGRLAAYNEQFF. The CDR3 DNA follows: TGTGCCAGCAGCCAAGATGGGCGACTAGCGGCCTACAATGAGCAGTTCTTC.

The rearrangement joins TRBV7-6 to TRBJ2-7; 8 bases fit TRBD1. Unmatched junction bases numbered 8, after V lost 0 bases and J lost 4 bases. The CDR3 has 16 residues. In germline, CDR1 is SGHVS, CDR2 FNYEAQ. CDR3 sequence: CASSLAAWDRIYEQYF. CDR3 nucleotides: TGTGCCAGCAGCTTAGCCGCGTGGGACAGGATATACGAGCAGTACTTC. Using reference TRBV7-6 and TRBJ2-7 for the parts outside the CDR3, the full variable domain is GAGVSQSPRYKVTKRGQDVALRCDPISGHVSLYWYRQALGQGPEFLTYFNYEAQQDKSGLPNDRFSAERPEGSISTLTIQRTEQRDSAMYRCASSLAAWDRIYEQYFGPGTRLTVT.

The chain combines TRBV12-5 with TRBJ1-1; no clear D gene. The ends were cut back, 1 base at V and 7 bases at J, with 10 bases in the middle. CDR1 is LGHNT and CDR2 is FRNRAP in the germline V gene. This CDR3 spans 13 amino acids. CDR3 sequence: CASGLGVGSEAFF. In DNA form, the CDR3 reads TGTGCTAGTGGTTTGGGGGTTGGGAGTGAAGCTTTCTTT.

Written as DNA, the CDR3 is TGTGCCAGCAGCAGCCCGGGACTAGCGGGGAGCGGGACCCAGTACTTC. Its translation is CASSSPGLAGSGTQYF. The chain carries TRBV5-4 and TRBJ2-5, with TRBD2 matching 13 bases. The CDR3 totals 16 residues. Germline CDR1 reads SGHNT; CDR2 reads YYREEE (reference sequence). Unmatched junction bases numbered 10, after V lost 4 bases and J lost 7 bases.

The CDR3 spells CSVAPGGGSYNEQFF. The CDR3 bases are TGCAGCGTCGCCCCGGGGGGGGGGTCCTACAATGAGCAGTTCTTC. V gene TRBV29-1 combines with J gene TRBJ2-1, with 8 bases that match TRBD2. The V and J ends lost 6 bases and 1 base, in that order; junction bases with no gene match: 8. This CDR3 spans 15 amino acids. CDR1 is SQVTM, CDR2 ANQGSEA, per germline.

In DNA form, the CDR3 reads TGTGCCAGCAGCCGGGACATGGGCGGTGAGCAGTTCTTC. Its protein product is CASSRDMGGEQFF. The chain employs TRBV14 and TRBJ2-1, with D possibly matching TRBD1 (6 bases). Trimming shortened V by 4 bases and J by 9 bases, and 13 bases separated the two germline ends. The CDR3 totals 13 residues. Germline V gene sequence: CDR1 SGHDN, CDR2 FVKESK.

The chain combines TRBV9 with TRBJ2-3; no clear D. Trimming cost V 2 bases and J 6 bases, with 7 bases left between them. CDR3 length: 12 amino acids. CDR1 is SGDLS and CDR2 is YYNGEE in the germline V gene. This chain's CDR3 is CASSVLEDTQYF. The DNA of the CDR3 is TGTGCCAGCAGCGTTCTGGAGGATACGCAGTATTTT.

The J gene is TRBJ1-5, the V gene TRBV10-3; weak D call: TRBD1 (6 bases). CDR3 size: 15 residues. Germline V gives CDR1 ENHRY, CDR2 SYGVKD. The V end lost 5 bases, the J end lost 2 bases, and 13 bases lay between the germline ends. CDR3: CAISRGDTGNQPQHF. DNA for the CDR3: TGTGCCATCAGTCGAGGGGACACTGGCAATCAGCCCCAGCATTTT.

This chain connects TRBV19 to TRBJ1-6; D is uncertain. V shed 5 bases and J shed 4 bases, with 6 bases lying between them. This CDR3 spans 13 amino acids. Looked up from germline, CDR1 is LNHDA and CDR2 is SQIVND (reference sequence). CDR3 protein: CASSRGYNSPLHF. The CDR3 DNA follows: TGTGCCAGTAGTCGGGGTTATAATTCACCCCTCCACTTT.

CDR3 in amino acids: CACPWTAEPANYGYTF. DNA of the CDR3: TGTGCCTGCCCCTGGACAGCCGAGCCAGCTAACTATGGCTACACCTTC. The V gene is TRBV30, the J gene TRBJ1-2, with D maybe TRBD1 (6 bases). The CDR3 covers 16 residues. With 6 bases removed from V and 0 bases from J, the gap between germline ends came to 20 bases. CDR1 is GTSNPN, CDR2 SVGIG, per germline (reference sequence).

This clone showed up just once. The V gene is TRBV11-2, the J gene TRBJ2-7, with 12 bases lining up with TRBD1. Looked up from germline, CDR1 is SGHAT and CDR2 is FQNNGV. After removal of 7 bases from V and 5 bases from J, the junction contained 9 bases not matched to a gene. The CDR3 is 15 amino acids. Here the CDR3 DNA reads TGTGCCAGCACCGCGCCCGGGACAGGGGGCGACGAGCAGTACTTC. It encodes CASTAPGTGGDEQYF.

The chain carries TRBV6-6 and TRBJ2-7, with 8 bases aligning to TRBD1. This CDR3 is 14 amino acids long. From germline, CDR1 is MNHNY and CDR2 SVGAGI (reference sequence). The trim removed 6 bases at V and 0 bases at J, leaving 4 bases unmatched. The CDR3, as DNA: TGTGCCAGCAGCAGCACAGGGGGCTCCTACGAGCAGTACTTC. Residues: CASSSTGGSYEQYF.

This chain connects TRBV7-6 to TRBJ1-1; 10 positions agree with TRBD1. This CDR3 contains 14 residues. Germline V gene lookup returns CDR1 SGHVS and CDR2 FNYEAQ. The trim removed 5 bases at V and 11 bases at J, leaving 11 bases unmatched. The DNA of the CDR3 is TGTGCCAGCAGCCCAGACAGGGGGCCGGGAGGGGCTTTCTTT. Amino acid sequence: CASSPDRGPGGAFF.

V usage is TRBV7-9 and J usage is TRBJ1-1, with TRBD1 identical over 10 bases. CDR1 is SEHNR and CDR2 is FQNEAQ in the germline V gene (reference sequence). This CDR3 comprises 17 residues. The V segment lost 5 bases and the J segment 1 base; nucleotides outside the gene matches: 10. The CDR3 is CASSQSGTGARNTEAFF. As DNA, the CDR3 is TGTGCCAGCAGCCAATCCGGGACAGGGGCTAGGAACACTGAAGCTTTCTTT.

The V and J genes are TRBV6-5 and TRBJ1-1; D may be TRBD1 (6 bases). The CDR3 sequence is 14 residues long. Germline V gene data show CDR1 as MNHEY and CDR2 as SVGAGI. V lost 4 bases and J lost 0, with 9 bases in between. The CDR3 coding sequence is TGTGCCAGCAGTTTGGGACACCTGAACACTGAAGCTTTCTTT. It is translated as CASSLGHLNTEAFF.

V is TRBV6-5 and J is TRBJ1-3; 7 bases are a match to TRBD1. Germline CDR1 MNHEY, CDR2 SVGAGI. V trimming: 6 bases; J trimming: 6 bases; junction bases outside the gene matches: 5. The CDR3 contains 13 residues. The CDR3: CASSRDSENTIYF. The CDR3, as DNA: TGTGCCAGCAGCCGGGACAGTGAAAACACCATATATTTT.

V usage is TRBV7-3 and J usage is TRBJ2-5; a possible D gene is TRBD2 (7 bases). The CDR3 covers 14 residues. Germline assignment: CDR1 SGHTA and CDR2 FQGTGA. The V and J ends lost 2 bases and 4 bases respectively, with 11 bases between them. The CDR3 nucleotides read TGTGCCAGCAGCTTAGGGGGGGCCGGAGAGACCCAGTACTTC. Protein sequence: CASSLGGAGETQYF. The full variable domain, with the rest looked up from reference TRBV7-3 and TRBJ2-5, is GAGVSQTPSNKVTEKGKYVELRCDPISGHTALYWYRQSLGQGPEFLIYFQGTGAADDSGLPNDRFFAVRPEGSVSTLKIQRTERGDSAVYLCASSLGGAGETQYFGPGTRLLVL.

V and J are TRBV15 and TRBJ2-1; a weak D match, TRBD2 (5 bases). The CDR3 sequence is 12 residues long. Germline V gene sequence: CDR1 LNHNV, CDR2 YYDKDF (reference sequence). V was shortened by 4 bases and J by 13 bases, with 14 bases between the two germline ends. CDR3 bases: TGTGCCACCAGCATAATCGGGGTCCATCAGTTCTTC. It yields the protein CATSIIGVHQFF.

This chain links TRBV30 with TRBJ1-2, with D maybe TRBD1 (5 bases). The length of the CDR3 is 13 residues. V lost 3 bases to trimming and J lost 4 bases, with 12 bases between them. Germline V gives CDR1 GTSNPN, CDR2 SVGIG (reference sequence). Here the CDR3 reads CAWSVQASYGYTF. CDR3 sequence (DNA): TGTGCCTGGAGCGTACAGGCGAGCTATGGCTACACCTTC.